A single sample gave rise to the 11 T cell receptor beta chains below, sequenced in a study of blood T cell repertoires in COVID-19. Clones were read by immunoSEQ multiplex PCR, and TCRdb kept only the in-frame ones, dropping some. Of 200,000 to 300,000 clones listed, more than 75% are singletons. Sequenced material: peripheral blood. Receptor source: a woman in her fifties or sixties who had recovered from COVID-19.

The rearrangement links TRBV12-3 or TRBV12-4 to TRBJ2-5; 7 bases match TRBD1. This CDR3 spans 13 amino acids. With V trimmed by 6 bases and J by 5 bases, 6 bases remained unmatched. CDR3: CASRRQGGETQYF. CDR3 in DNA: TGTGCCAGCAGGCGACAGGGTGGGGAGACCCAGTACTTC.

The chain carries TRBV7-2 and TRBJ1-2; no definite D call. V lost 1 base to trimming and J lost 8 bases, with 20 bases between them. The CDR3 consists of 16 residues. Germline CDR1 SGHTA, CDR2 FQGNSA. This chain's CDR3 is CASSLVVSLGLSGYTF. In DNA, the CDR3 is TGTGCCAGCAGCTTAGTAGTATCTTTGGGCCTTTCCGGCTACACCTTC. The full variable domain, in which reference TRBV7-2 and TRBJ1-2 provide the parts outside the CDR3, is GAGVSQSPSNKVTEKGKDVELRCDPISGHTALYWYRQSLGQGLEFLIYFQGNSAPDKSGLPSDRFSAERTGGSVSTLTIQRTQQEDSAVYLCASSLVVSLGLSGYTFGSGTRLTVV.

This chain connects TRBV7-3 to TRBJ2-1, with 9 positions matching TRBD2. The CDR3 has 19 residues. Trimming took 5 bases from V and 2 from J; bases not matched to a gene: 16. Germline CDR1 SGHTA, CDR2 FQGTGA. CDR3 bases: TGTGCCAGCAGCCCTCGGGGGGTAGCGGGGGCTCCTACCTACAATGAGCAGTTCTTC. It encodes CASSPRGVAGAPTYNEQFF.

The chain recombines TRBV7-9 with TRBJ1-1; 8 bases map to TRBD1. Looked up from germline, CDR1 is SEHNR and CDR2 is FQNEAQ (reference sequence). The CDR3 has 13 amino acids. Trimming removed 3 bases from V and 4 bases from J; junction bases left unmatched: 1. The CDR3 DNA follows: TGTGCCAGCAGCTTCGGGACAGGCACTGAAGCTTTCTTT. Protein sequence: CASSFGTGTEAFF.

The genes are TRBV28 and TRBJ1-2; 9 nucleotides line up with TRBD1. V shed 8 bases, J shed 5 bases, and the junction held 12 bases outside the gene matches. From germline, CDR1 is MDHEN and CDR2 SYDVKM. The CDR3 consists of 15 residues. The CDR3 region has the DNA TGTGCCAGCTGCTCAGGCACGGGACAGGGATATGGCTACACCTTC. It specifies CASCSGTGQGYGYTF.

The rearrangement joins TRBV10-3 to TRBJ2-2; TRBD1 aligns across 11 bases. V lost 6 bases to trimming and J lost 7 bases; unmatched junction nucleotides: 4. Germline V gene data show CDR1 as ENHRY and CDR2 as SYGVKD. CDR3 length equals 14 residues. In DNA form, the CDR3 reads TGTGCCATCAGGCCGGGACAGGGGGTCGGGGAGCTGTTTTTT. Translation: CAIRPGQGVGELFF.

The gene calls are TRBV24-1 and TRBJ2-1; D not certain. This CDR3 has 15 residues. V was trimmed by 1 base and J by 6 bases, leaving 12 bases between them. Germline-derived CDR1 and CDR2 are KGHDR and SFDVKD. The CDR3 DNA sequence: TGTGCCACCAGTGATTTCAAGCAGGCAACCAATGAGCAGTTCTTC. It encodes CATSDFKQATNEQFF.

The rearrangement joins TRBV7-9 to TRBJ1-3; D gene unclear. Trimming pared 5 bases from V and 0 bases from J, leaving 8 bases between. This CDR3 is 14 amino acids long. Germline V gene lookup returns CDR1 SEHNR and CDR2 FQNEAQ (reference sequence). The CDR3 nucleotides are TGTGCCAGCAGCGGCGGTCGCTCTGGAAACACCATATATTTT. Translating it yields CASSGGRSGNTIYF.

This sequence joins TRBV7-6 and TRBJ2-1, with a weak D call TRBD2 (5 bases). The CDR3 loop spans 14 amino acids. V was cut by 5 bases and J by 9 bases, with 17 bases left in between. Germline CDR1 is SGHVS and CDR2 is FNYEAQ. CDR3 loop: CASSPEDFQSEQFF. The CDR3 DNA is TGTGCCAGCAGCCCCGAGGACTTTCAATCTGAGCAGTTCTTC. The full variable domain, rest sourced from reference TRBV7-6 and TRBJ2-1, is GAGVSQSPRYKVTKRGQDVALRCDPISGHVSLYWYRQALGQGPEFLTYFNYEAQQDKSGLPNDRFSAERPEGSISTLTIQRTEQRDSAMYRCASSPEDFQSEQFFGPGTRLTVL.

This clone was found a few times. The genes are TRBV9 and TRBJ2-3; 9 positions agree with TRBD2. The CDR3 spans 17 residues. Germline V gene data show CDR1 as SGDLS and CDR2 as YYNGEE. After removal of 2 bases from V and 2 bases from J, the junction contained 9 bases not matched to a gene. CDR3 in amino acids: CASSVNLAGRNTDTQYF. Here the CDR3 DNA reads TGTGCCAGCAGCGTCAATCTAGCGGGGAGAAACACAGATACGCAGTATTTT.

The V and J genes are TRBV5-1 and TRBJ1-2; 10 nucleotides line up with TRBD1. Germline V gives CDR1 SGHRS, CDR2 YFSETQ. CDR3 size: 15 residues. V gave up 4 bases and J gave up 8 bases; unmatched junction bases: 11. CDR3 sequence reads: CASSGTGARGSGYTF. CDR3 nucleotide sequence: TGCGCCAGCAGCGGGACAGGGGCCCGGGGCAGCGGCTACACCTTC. Supplemented by reference TRBV5-1 and TRBJ1-2, the full variable domain reads KAGVTQTPRYLIKTRGQQVTLSCSPISGHRSVSWYQQTPGQGLQFLFEYFSETQRNKGNFPGRFSGRQFSNSRSEMNVSTLELGDSALYLCASSGTGARGSGYTFGSGTRLTVV.